Sequencing of this TCR beta chain was carried out in a study of T cells in tumors after PD-1 blockade. The wider study: Patients had no prior checkpoint blockade, systemic immunosuppressants, or anti-cancer therapy within 4 weeks. Some patients also took daily vismodegib 150 mg during anti-PD-1 treatment. Peripheral blood samples averaged 36,536 unique clonotypes and about 110,000 templates.

Unmatched junction bases numbered 3, after V lost 5 bases and J lost 4 bases. The germline CDR1 and CDR2 sequences are MNHEY and SVGAGI. This CDR3 spans 13 amino acids. Profiling relied on immunoSEQ multiplex PCR, and the TCRdb table lists in-frame clones only, not all of them. Among under 75,000 clones, under 80% were seen once, and the ten largest hold approximately 4.5%. This receptor was taken from a human donor with basal cell carcinoma. The chain is built from TRBV6-5 and TRBJ2-3; TRBD1 aligns across 7 bases. The sequencing used PBMCs, collected after anti-PD-1 treatment. The CDR3 coding sequence is TGTGCCAGCAGTCCTCAGGGGGCAGATACGCAGTATTTT. This gives the protein CASSPQGADTQYF.